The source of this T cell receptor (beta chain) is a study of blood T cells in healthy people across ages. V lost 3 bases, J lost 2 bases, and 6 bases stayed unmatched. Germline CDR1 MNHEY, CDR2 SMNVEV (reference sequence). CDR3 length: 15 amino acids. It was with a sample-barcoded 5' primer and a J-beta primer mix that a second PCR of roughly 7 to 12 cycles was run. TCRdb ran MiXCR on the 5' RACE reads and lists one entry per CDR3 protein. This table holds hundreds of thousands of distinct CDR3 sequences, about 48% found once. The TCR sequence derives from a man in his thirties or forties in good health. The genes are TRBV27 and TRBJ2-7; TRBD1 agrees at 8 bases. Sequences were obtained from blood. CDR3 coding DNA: TGTGCCAGCAGTTTTGAGACAGGGGCTCCCTACGAGCAGTACTTC. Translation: CASSFETGAPYEQYF.